This T cell receptor beta chain originates from a study of T cell responses to AZD1222 COVID-19 vaccine. Findings and caveats of the study: Unmutated variant regions reportedly attract nearly half of all spike-specific TCRs. Among the donors, most were white British and more were female, and clonal diversity was possibly underestimated.

V was pared by 5 bases and J by 8 bases, with 10 bases between. Germline assignment: CDR1 SGHVS and CDR2 FQNEAQ. This CDR3 has 13 residues. As to this clone: The antigen remains unidentified.

The assay was immunoSEQ multiplex PCR, and TCRdb's table has in-frame clones only and misses some. The sample has 150,000 to 200,000 clones, over 70% seen once. This sample comprised peripheral blood, obtained on day 0 of MenACWY control vaccination. J is TRBJ1-6 and V is TRBV7-8; D unresolved. This TCR was recovered from an adult in good health. The CDR3, as DNA: TGTGCCAGCAGCCCCCAGATTGATTCACCCCTCCACTTT. Encoded protein: CASSPQIDSPLHF.